This is a list of T cell receptor beta chains from one sample in a study of chemoradiotherapy in HPV16-positive cancers. Profiled with immunoSEQ multiplex PCR; TCRdb holds only in-frame clones, not every one. The table has approximately 8,000 clones, approximately 80% seen once; the top ten hold almost 3%. The material was blood, obtained from a patient who underwent chemoradiotherapy. The source of these receptors is a human donor with HPV-associated anogenital cancer. Both conserved end residues are part of each CDR3. The order of the fields is J gene, V gene, D gene, clone size, CDR3 protein, CDR3 DNA. The D gene is left open where the match is weak. Rows may omit the clone size; those that give it use once, few, many or a size class.

TRBJ1-2	TRBV5-4	.	few	CASTTGGAGHNGYTF	TGTGCCAGCACAACTGGAGGGGCGGGCCATAATGGCTACACCTTC
TRBJ1-3	TRBV9	.	.	CASSATEWRGSGNTIYF	TGTGCCAGCAGTGCCACCGAGTGGAGGGGCTCTGGAAACACCATATATTTT
TRBJ2-7	TRBV5-4	.	.	CASSPGTFLGAYEQYF	TGTGCCAGCAGCCCCGGGACTTTCCTCGGGGCCTACGAGCAGTACTTC
TRBJ1-5	TRBV5-4	TRBD1	.	CASSVQGVTNQPQHF	TGTGCCAGCAGCGTTCAGGGGGTTACGAATCAGCCCCAGCATTTT
TRBJ1-6	TRBV19	.	.	CASSIVIPDFGSSYNSPLHF	TGTGCCAGTAGTATAGTAATCCCCGACTTCGGGAGCTCCTATAATTCACCCCTCCACTTT
TRBJ1-3	TRBV7-2	.	.	CASSLEIGHSGNTIYF	TGTGCCAGCAGCTTAGAAATTGGACACTCTGGAAACACCATATATTTT
TRBJ1-1	TRBV10-1	TRBD1	.	CASSEARDREAFF	TGCGCCAGCAGTGAGGCTAGGGACAGGGAAGCTTTCTTT
TRBJ2-1	TRBV14	TRBD2	.	CASSQDQGTRAFF	TGTGCCAGCAGCCAAGATCAGGGGACTAGGGCGTTCTTC
TRBJ2-1	TRBV9	.	once	CASSSLAGANNEQFF	TGTGCCAGCAGCAGCCTCGCTGGCGCTAACAATGAGCAGTTCTTC
TRBJ1-1	TRBV27	.	.	CASSLAGMNTEAFF	TGTGCCAGCAGTCTGGCGGGAATGAACACTGAAGCTTTCTTT
TRBJ1-1	TRBV7-6	.	once	CASSLARNTEAFF	TGTGCCAGCAGCTTAGCGCGGAACACTGAAGCTTTCTTT
TRBJ2-3	TRBV5-5	.	.	CASSWTVGGRDTQYF	TGTGCCAGCAGCTGGACAGTAGGTGGAAGAGATACGCAGTATTTT
TRBJ2-7	TRBV19	.	.	CASSTMLSLYEQYF	TGTGCCAGTAGTACGATGCTCTCCCTCTACGAGCAGTACTTC
TRBJ2-1	TRBV11-3	.	.	CASSLRFGSSYNEQFF	TGTGCCAGCAGCTTACGGTTCGGGAGCTCCTACAATGAGCAGTTCTTC
TRBJ2-3	TRBV18	.	.	CASSRQTSTDTQYF	TGTGCCAGCTCCCGACAGACTAGCACAGATACGCAGTATTTT
TRBJ1-2	TRBV2	TRBD1	.	CASSEVGQAFSGGYTF	TGTGCCAGCAGTGAAGTAGGACAGGCTTTCAGTGGGGGCTACACCTTC
TRBJ2-2	TRBV29-1	.	.	CSVSVSNTGELFF	TGCAGCGTTTCCGTATCGAACACCGGGGAGCTGTTTTTT
TRBJ1-1	TRBV29-1	.	.	CSGMKGSNTEAFF	TGCAGCGGAATGAAGGGGTCGAACACTGAAGCTTTCTTT